This paragraph reports one TCR beta chain. Its antigen is unknown. No per-base quality is available; no much larger clone lies one base away. RNA was extracted using the RNeasy kit, and about 0.45 to 1 microgram was reverse transcribed with random hexamers. The immunoSEQ multiplex PCR assay, which covers 54 Vbeta and 13 Jbeta segments, was used to amplify TCR beta CDR3 regions. PCR amplification bias was corrected using a synthetic template baseline for primer optimization and computational correction. Per the source publication's procedure: Only productive sequences were kept, with reads annotated to V, D and J genes according to IMGT and analyzed in immunoSEQ Analyzer. To calculate clonality, Shannon entropy was normalized by log2 of the number of productive unique sequences and then subtracted from one. For each patient and control, public and private clones were evaluated among the 100 most prevalent clones. Clones were defined as Susac-specific if absent from the healthy and MS cohorts, from 1052 published viral clones and from other ImmuneACCESS disease sequences. TCRdb cleaned the public reads at Q25 with fastp, built clones with MiXCR and kept in-frame beta chains. One record per CDR3 amino acid sequence lists the most common genes and DNA. These V and J calls rely on TCRdb rather than the paper's analysis. The table for this sample lists 80,000 or so distinct CDR3 sequences; less than 95% of them were counted only once. About 0.5% of the sample rests with the top ten.

This sample stems from a study of CD8 T cells in Susac syndrome (dated by TCRdb to between 2018 and 2020). Describing the broader study: Among the Susac syndrome patients who were sequenced, clinically active disease was present in over 5 and clinical remission was observed in roughly eight. Clonality of the CD8+ T cell repertoire was compared between about a dozen healthy donors, roughly 14 Susac syndrome patients and roughly 16 multiple sclerosis patients. At blood withdrawal, Susac syndrome patients were therapy-naive, treated with corticosteroids (with IVIg additionally given to some), or treated with IVIg alone. Repertoire sequencing was used to test whether CD8+ T cell activation and differentiation in Susac syndrome was antigen driven. Broad study findings and their caveats: CD8+ repertoires in Susac syndrome showed clonal expansion, which was highest in CD8+ TEMRA cells and was greater in clinically active patients than in remitting patients. Roughly 15 and five Susac-specific public clones were found in the total CD8+ and CD8+ TEMRA repertoires, respectively. The number of individuals in the TCR sequencing and HLA analysis was recognized as being relatively small.

Peripheral blood CD8+ and CD4+ T cells from healthy donors, Susac syndrome patients and multiple sclerosis patients were profiled by high-throughput TCR beta sequencing. Susac syndrome patients met recently defined diagnostic criteria for definite or probable disease. Bulk CD8+ and CD4+ T cells were purified by magnetic negative isolation, while CD8+ TEMRA cells were enriched using FACS. Blood was collected in EDTA tubes and processed within 24 hours, with PBMCs isolated through density gradient centrifugation. PBMCs destined for TCR sequencing were cryopreserved in liquid nitrogen and later thawed in a 37 °C water bath. A purity of at least 90% was achieved for sorted or isolated CD4+, CD8+ and CD8+ TEMRA cells. From its cysteine to its phenylalanine, the CDR3 spans 12 amino acids. The entry retains the CDR3 DNA only, 36 bases that are in frame from base 1. CDR1 and CDR2 were assigned from the germline V gene as ENHRY and SYGVKD. Relative to germline, V is 8 bases shorter and J is 3 bases shorter, with 9 bases between their ends.

The TCR originated in a human donor with Susac syndrome. Recombination joined TRBV10-3 with TRBJ2-3; too little of a D gene remains to name it. Sample: CD8+ T cells from PBMCs. The nucleotide sequence is TGTGCCATCCTAACTTCTACAGATACGCAGTATTTT. This yields the protein CAILTSTDTQYF.